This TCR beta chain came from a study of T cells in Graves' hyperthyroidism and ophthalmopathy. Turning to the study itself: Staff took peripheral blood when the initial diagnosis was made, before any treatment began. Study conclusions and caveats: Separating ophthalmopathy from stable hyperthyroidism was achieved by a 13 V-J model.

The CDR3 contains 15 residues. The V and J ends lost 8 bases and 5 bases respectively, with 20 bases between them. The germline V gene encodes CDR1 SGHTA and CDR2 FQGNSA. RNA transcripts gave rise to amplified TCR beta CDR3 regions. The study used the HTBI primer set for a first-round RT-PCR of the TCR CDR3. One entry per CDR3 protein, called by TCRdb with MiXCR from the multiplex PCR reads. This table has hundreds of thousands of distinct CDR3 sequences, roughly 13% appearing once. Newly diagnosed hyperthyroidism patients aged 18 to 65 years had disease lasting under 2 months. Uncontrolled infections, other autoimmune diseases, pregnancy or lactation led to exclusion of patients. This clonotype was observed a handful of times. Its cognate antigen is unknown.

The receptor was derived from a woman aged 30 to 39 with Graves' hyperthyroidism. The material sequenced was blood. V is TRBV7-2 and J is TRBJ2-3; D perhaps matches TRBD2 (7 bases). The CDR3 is CASSWGGRTGDTQYF. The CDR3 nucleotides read TGTGCCAGCTCCTGGGGGGGCAGAACTGGAGATACGCAGTATTTT.